This is a list of T cell receptor beta chains from one sample in a study of blood T cells in healthy people across ages. A single record per CDR3 protein comes from TCRdb applying MiXCR to the 5' RACE reads. The table shows more than 1 million distinct CDR3 sequences, with under 45% occurring only once. The sample comprised blood. Receptors originate from a woman aged 60-70 years in good health. Both conserved end residues are part of each CDR3. Size tells how often a clone was seen (once, few, many) or the class of an expanded clone, and some rows leave it out.

TRBV4-1	TRBJ2-2	NA	CASSYPGTSTGELFF
TRBV29-1	TRBJ2-7	few	CSARDATLYEQYF
TRBV6-4	TRBJ2-7	few	CASSDSSWEDRDYEQYF
TRBV3-1	TRBJ2-3	few	CASSPLSASGRGQYF
TRBV28	TRBJ1-1	NA	CASSPNRRETEAFF
TRBV20-1	TRBJ2-1	few	CSAPGTSQYNEQFF
TRBV6-1	TRBJ2-7	NA	CASSEWGQAGYEQYF
TRBV20-1	TRBJ1-1	many	CSARPNRGMNTEAFF
TRBV28	TRBJ2-2	NA	CASRTLDRGNTGELFF
TRBV2	TRBJ2-3	NA	CASTEENTDTQYF
TRBV5-1	TRBJ2-1	few	CASSLLGLAGGEQFF
TRBV6-2/TRBV6-3	TRBJ2-1	NA	CASSYSIPEQFF
TRBV29-1	TRBJ1-2	NA	CSVYRDGLYGYTF
TRBV6-1	TRBJ1-2	few	CASSDRWTGSNYGYTF
TRBV6-2/TRBV6-3	TRBJ2-3	NA	CASSPQAGGVTDTQYF
TRBV7-3	TRBJ2-2	NA	CASSLNPPGATGELFF
TRBV6-6	TRBJ2-7	NA	CASIEQQEISYEQYF
TRBV29-1	TRBJ1-1	NA	CSVSPGSTEAFF
TRBV15	TRBJ2-7	NA	CATSRDQGLAGSYEQYF
TRBV6-6	TRBJ2-1	NA	CASRRGTSGRGDEQFF
TRBV27	TRBJ1-5	NA	CASSLGDGNQPQHF
TRBV15	TRBJ2-6	few	CATSSSGTGANVLTF
TRBV5-1	TRBJ2-1	many	CASSVSGTSVYNEQFF
TRBV20-1	TRBJ2-4	few	CSASPASAKNIQYF
TRBV14	TRBJ2-7	few	CASSGVAGRYEQYF
TRBV4-1	TRBJ1-6	NA	CASSQEGTGLSPLHF
TRBV27	TRBJ2-5	few	CASSWTGRGSETQYF
TRBV5-1	TRBJ2-3	few	CASSLESDLGADTQYF
TRBV3-1	TRBJ2-3	NA	CASSQDQQHTDTQYF
TRBV7-9	TRBJ2-3	NA	CASSLGQAQYF
TRBV2	TRBJ2-7	NA	CASSVGPGQGTYEQYF
TRBV4-2	TRBJ2-7	NA	CASSAQGGSSYEQYF
TRBV11-1	NA	NA	CASSLVSHSQRDEQYF
TRBV27	TRBJ2-3	NA	CASSLWGQGGDTQYF
TRBV9	TRBJ2-7	NA	CASSVGRNVNEQYF
TRBV29-1	NA	NA	CSIRLAPSSYEQYF
TRBV11-2	TRBJ2-7	NA	CASSLDSSGRREQYF
TRBV7-2	TRBJ2-3	few	CASSFGGSDTQYF
TRBV5-1	TRBJ2-1	few	CASSVWTSGRDFQETQFF
TRBV6-4	TRBJ2-3	NA	CASSDSGGYTDTQYF
TRBV2	TRBJ2-1	NA	CASLVDNEQFF
TRBV28	TRBJ1-1	once	CASSLIGDNTEAFF
TRBV3-1	TRBJ2-1	NA	CASSQEPVGSPPNEQFF
TRBV4-1	TRBJ2-6	NA	CASRPASSGANVLTF
TRBV20-1	TRBJ1-5	few	CSANSGQGGNQPQHF
TRBV20-1	TRBJ1-2	few	CSATGTGVYGYTF
TRBV7-9	TRBJ2-7	NA	CASSSVRGIPYEQYF
TRBV9	TRBJ2-6	NA	CASSERTGANVLTF
TRBV11-2	TRBJ2-1	NA	CASSLDLRHEQFF
TRBV12-3/TRBV12-4	TRBJ1-3	NA	CASSLGRPYSGNTIYF